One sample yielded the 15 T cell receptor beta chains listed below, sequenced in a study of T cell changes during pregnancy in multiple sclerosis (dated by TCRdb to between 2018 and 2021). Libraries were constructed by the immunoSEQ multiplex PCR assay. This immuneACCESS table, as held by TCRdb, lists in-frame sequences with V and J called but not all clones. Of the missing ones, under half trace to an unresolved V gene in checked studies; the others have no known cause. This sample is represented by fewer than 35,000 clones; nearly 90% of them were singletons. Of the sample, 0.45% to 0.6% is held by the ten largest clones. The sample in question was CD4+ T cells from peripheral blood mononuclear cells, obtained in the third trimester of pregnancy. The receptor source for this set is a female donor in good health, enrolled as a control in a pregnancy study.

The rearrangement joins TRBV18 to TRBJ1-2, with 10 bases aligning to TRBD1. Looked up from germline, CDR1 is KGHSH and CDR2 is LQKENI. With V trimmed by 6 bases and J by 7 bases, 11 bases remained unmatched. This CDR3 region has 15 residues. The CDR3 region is CASSPPGTGVPGYTF. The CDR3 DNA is TGTGCCAGCTCGCCTCCCGGGACAGGGGTTCCTGGCTACACCTTC.

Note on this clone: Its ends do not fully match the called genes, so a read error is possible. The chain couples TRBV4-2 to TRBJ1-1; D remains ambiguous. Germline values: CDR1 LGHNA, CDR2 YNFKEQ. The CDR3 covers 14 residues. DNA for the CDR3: TGTGCCAGCAGCCAAAACACCGGGAACGCTGAAGCTTTCTTT. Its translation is CASSQNTGNAEAFF.

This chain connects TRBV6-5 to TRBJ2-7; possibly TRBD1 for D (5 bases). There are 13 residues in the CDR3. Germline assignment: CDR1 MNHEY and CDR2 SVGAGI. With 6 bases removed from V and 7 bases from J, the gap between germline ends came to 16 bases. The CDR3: CASSQGRSGEQYF. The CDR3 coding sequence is TGTGCCAGCAGCCAGGGAAGATCTGGGGAGCAGTACTTC.

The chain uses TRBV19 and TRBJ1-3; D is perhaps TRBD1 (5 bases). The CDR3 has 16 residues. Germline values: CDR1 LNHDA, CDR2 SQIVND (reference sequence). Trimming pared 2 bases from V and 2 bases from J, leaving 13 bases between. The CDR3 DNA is TGTGCCAGTAGTATAAGGGCAGGGCGGACTGGAAACACCATATATTTT. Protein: CASSIRAGRTGNTIYF. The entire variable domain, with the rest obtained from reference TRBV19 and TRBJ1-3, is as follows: DGGITQSPKYLFRKEGQNVTLSCEQNLNHDAMYWYRQDPGQGLRLIYYSQIVNDFQKGDIAEGYSVSREKKESFPLTVTSAQKNPTAFYLCASSIRAGRTGNTIYFGEGSWLTVV.

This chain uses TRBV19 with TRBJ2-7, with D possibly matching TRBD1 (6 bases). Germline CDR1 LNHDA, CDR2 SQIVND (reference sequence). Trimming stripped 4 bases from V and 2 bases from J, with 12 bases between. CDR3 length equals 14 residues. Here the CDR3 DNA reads TGTGCCAGTAGTACCACCGGGACAACCTACGAGCAGTACTTC. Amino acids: CASSTTGTTYEQYF.

The CDR3 loop is CASSYAQEQPQHF. CDR3 bases: TGTGCCAGCAGTTACGCACAGGAGCAGCCCCAGCATTTT. The rearrangement links TRBV6-5 to TRBJ1-5; TRBD1 is a possible D gene (5 bases). The CDR3 has 13 amino acids. V was clipped by 2 bases and J by 7 bases, with 9 bases between them. The V gene's germline CDR1 is MNHEY and CDR2 SVGAGI.

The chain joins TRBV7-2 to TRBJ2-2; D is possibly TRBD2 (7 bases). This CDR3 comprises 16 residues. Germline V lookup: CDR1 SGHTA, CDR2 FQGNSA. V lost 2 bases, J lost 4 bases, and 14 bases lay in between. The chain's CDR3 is CASSLRGGAGTGELFF. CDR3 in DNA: TGTGCCAGCAGCTTAAGGGGGGGGGCCGGCACCGGGGAGCTGTTTTTT.

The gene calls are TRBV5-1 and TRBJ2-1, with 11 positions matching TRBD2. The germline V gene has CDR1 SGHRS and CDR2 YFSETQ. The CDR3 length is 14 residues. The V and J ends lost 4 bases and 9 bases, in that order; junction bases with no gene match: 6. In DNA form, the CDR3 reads TGCGCCAGCAGCGATGGACTAGCGGGTGGTGAGCAGTTCTTC. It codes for CASSDGLAGGEQFF.

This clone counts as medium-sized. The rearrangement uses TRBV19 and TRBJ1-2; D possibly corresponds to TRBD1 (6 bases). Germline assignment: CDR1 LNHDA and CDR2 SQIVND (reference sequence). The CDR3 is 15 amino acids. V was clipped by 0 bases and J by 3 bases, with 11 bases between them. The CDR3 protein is CASSIDRQAHYGYTF. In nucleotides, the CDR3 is TGTGCCAGTAGTATAGACCGACAGGCCCACTATGGCTACACCTTC.

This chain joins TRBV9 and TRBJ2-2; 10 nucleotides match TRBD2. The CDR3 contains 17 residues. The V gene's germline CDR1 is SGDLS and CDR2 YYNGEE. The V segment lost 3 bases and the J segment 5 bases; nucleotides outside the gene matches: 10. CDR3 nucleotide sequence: TGTGCCAGCAGCGATGGAGCGGGAGGGCGGGGAACCGGGGAGCTGTTTTTT. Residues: CASSDGAGGRGTGELFF.

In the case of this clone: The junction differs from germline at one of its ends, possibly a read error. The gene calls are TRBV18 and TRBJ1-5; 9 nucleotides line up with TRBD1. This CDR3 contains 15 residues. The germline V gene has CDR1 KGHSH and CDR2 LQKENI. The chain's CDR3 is CASSPGQGLNRPQHF. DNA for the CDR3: TGTGCCAGCTCACCGGGACAGGGATTGAATCGGCCCCAGCATTTT.

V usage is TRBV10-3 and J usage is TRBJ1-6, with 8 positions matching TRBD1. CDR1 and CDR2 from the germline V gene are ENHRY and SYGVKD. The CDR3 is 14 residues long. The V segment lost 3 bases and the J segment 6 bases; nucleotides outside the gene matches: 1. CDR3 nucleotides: TGTGCCATCAGTGAAGGGACAGGTAATTCACCCCTCCACTTT. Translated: CAISEGTGNSPLHF.

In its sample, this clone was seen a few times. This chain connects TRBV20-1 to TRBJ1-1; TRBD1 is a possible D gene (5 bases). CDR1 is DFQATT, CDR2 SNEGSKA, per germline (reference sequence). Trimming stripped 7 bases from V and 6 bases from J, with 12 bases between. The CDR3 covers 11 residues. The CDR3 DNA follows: TGCAGTGATGGCCAGGGCGCTGAAGCTTTCTTT. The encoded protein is CSDGQGAEAFF.

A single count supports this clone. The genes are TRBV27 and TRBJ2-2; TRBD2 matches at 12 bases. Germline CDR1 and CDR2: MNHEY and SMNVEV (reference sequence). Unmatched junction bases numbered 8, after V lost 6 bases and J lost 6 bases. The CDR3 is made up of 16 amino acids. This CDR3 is CASRNLAGGPSGELFF. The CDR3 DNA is TGTGCCAGCAGGAATCTAGCGGGAGGGCCTTCCGGGGAGCTGTTTTTT.

The chain's CDR3 is CAISRSLNTEAFF. CDR3 sequence (DNA): TGTGCCATCAGCCGGAGCTTGAACACTGAAGCTTTCTTT. V and J are TRBV10-3 and TRBJ1-1; no firm D call. The V and J ends lost 6 bases and 0 bases respectively, with 8 bases between them. The V gene's germline CDR1 is ENHRY and CDR2 SYGVKD. The CDR3 extends over 13 amino acids.